Listed here is a single T cell receptor (beta chain). This sample is part of a study of early T cells in non-severe SARS-CoV-2 infection. Germline assignment: CDR1 MNHEY and CDR2 SVGAGI. This CDR3 has 12 residues. V was trimmed by 5 bases and J by 4 bases, leaving 8 bases between them. MiXCR, run by TCRdb on the 5' RACE reads, gives a single entry per CDR3 protein. In the table there are some 30,000 distinct CDR3 sequences, 4.5% of which are singletons. Sequencing was done on a sample of whole blood. The TCR was taken from an adult who was a healthcare worker with PCR-confirmed SARS-CoV-2 infection or an uninfected control (not recorded which). V is TRBV6-5 and J is TRBJ1-1, with no clear D. Here the CDR3 DNA reads TGTGCCAGCAGTATAGTTGGCACTGAAGCTTTCTTT. Protein product: CASSIVGTEAFF.